The 11 T cell receptor beta chains below come from one sample, sequenced in a study of cytomegalovirus exposure and HLA in healthy donors. In the PCR, 60 Vbeta and 13 Jbeta primers were used. Clones were read by immunoSEQ multiplex PCR, and TCRdb kept only the in-frame ones, dropping some. Found here are around 78,000 clones; the top ten clones hold 3% to 4%. Sequencing input: PBMCs. The receptors originated from a man aged 18-30 years in good health and CMV-seropositive.

The rearrangement links TRBV2 to TRBJ2-3, with 9 positions matching TRBD2. Germline CDR1 reads SNHLY; CDR2 reads FYNNEI. The V and J ends lost 9 bases and 0 bases, in that order; junction bases with no gene match: 4. The CDR3 totals 14 residues. The CDR3 here is CASPLAGSTDTQYF. CDR3 nucleotides: TGTGCCAGTCCCCTAGCGGGGAGCACAGATACGCAGTATTTT.

The rearrangement links TRBV18 to TRBJ2-1; 11 bases are shared with TRBD2. The germline V gene encodes CDR1 KGHSH and CDR2 LQKENI. The CDR3 is made up of 16 amino acids. J gave up 4 bases and V 4 bases, and 6 bases lay outside the gene matches. CDR3 in amino acids: CASSRSGTSGYNEQFF. CDR3 sequence (DNA): TGTGCCAGCTCACGCTCCGGGACTAGCGGATACAATGAGCAGTTCTTC.

As regards this clone: One junction end disagrees with the germline gene, perhaps due to a read error. The rearrangement links TRBV11-1 to TRBJ2-3; 9 positions agree with TRBD2. CDR3 length: 15 amino acids. The germline CDR1 and CDR2 sequences are SGHAT and FQDESV (reference sequence). The CDR3 loop is CASTLAGETTDTQYF. DNA of the CDR3: TGTGCCAGCACCTTAGCGGGAGAGACGACAGATACGCAGTATTTT. The whole variable domain, filled in from reference TRBV11-1 and TRBJ2-3, reads EAEVAQSPRYKITEKSQAVAFWCDPISGHATLYWYRQILGQGPELLVQFQDESVVDDSQLPKDRFSAERLKGVDSTLKIQPAELGDSAMYLCASTLAGETTDTQYFGPGTRLTVL.

The V gene is TRBV4-2, the J gene TRBJ2-3, with D perhaps matching TRBD1 (6 bases). Looked up from germline, CDR1 is LGHNA and CDR2 is YNFKEQ. The CDR3 is 16 amino acids. Trimming shortened V by 0 bases and J by 5 bases, and 15 bases separated the two germline ends. CDR3 sequence (DNA): TGTGCCAGCAGCCAAGAAAGTGGGGCAGGGGTAGATACGCAGTATTTT. As protein: CASSQESGAGVDTQYF.

The chain uses TRBV18 and TRBJ2-7, with TRBD2 as a possible D gene (6 bases). Germline loops: CDR1 KGHSH, CDR2 LQKENI. V was pared by 3 bases and J by 3 bases, with 15 bases between. The CDR3 spans 15 residues. Here the CDR3 reads CASSPPGRGIYEQYF. CDR3 DNA sequence: TGTGCCAGCTCACCCCCGGGACGGGGGATCTACGAGCAGTACTTC.

V and J are TRBV19 and TRBJ2-1; D perhaps matches TRBD2 (5 bases). V lost 1 base and J 3 bases, leaving 10 bases between the germline ends. The CDR3 is 15 amino acids. From germline, CDR1 is LNHDA and CDR2 SQIVND (reference sequence). Here the CDR3 reads CASSIGSGSYNEQFF. The DNA of the CDR3 is TGTGCCAGTAGTATAGGAAGCGGAAGCTACAATGAGCAGTTCTTC.

This chain links TRBV27 with TRBJ1-5; D may be TRBD1 (5 bases). CDR1 is MNHEY and CDR2 is SMNVEV in the germline V gene (reference sequence). V lost 5 bases, J lost 7 bases, and 27 bases lay in between. The CDR3 contains 18 residues. The CDR3 DNA is TGTGCCAGCAGTCAAATGGGACTCCGGGACGTAATTTTCCAGCCCCAGCATTTT. Its translation is CASSQMGLRDVIFQPQHF.

The chain employs TRBV9 and TRBJ2-3; TRBD2 might be the D (6 bases). Germline values: CDR1 SGDLS, CDR2 YYNGEE. Trimming removed 0 bases at V and 0 bases at J, with 11 bases between. The CDR3 contains 16 residues. CDR3 DNA: TGTGCCAGCAGCGTAGATTTCGGGGGAAGCACAGATACGCAGTATTTT. This translates into CASSVDFGGSTDTQYF.

The chain uses TRBV19 and TRBJ1-2; D is unclear. CDR1 is LNHDA and CDR2 is SQIVND in the germline V gene (reference sequence). V lost 5 bases and J 0 bases, leaving 10 bases between the germline ends. This CDR3 is built from 14 residues. This CDR3 is CASSVGGANYGYTF. CDR3 coding DNA: TGTGCCAGTAGTGTCGGCGGAGCTAACTATGGCTACACCTTC.

This chain uses TRBV5-1 with TRBJ2-5; possible D gene TRBD2, 6 bases. Germline CDR1 is SGHRS and CDR2 is YFSETQ. The CDR3 covers 14 residues. The germline V and J ends were trimmed by 2 bases and 5 bases, with 13 bases remaining between them. The CDR3 DNA reads as TGCGCCAGCAGCTTCGGAGGGGCGGGGGAGACCCAGTACTTC. It encodes CASSFGGAGETQYF. Filled out from reference TRBV5-1 and TRBJ2-5, the complete variable domain reads KAGVTQTPRYLIKTRGQQVTLSCSPISGHRSVSWYQQTPGQGLQFLFEYFSETQRNKGNFPGRFSGRQFSNSRSEMNVSTLELGDSALYLCASSFGGAGETQYFGPGTRLLVL.

The rearrangement joins TRBV15 to TRBJ2-7; possible D gene TRBD1, 5 bases. V dropped 1 base and J dropped 4 bases, with 8 bases sitting between them. CDR1 and CDR2 (germline): LNHNV, YYDKDF (reference sequence). The CDR3 totals 13 residues. This chain's CDR3 is CATSRGQFYEQYF. The CDR3 DNA reads as TGTGCCACCAGCAGAGGACAGTTTTACGAGCAGTACTTC. The variable domain in full, completed from reference TRBV15 and TRBJ2-7, reads DAMVIQNPRYQVTQFGKPVTLSCSQTLNHNVMYWYQQKSSQAPKLLFHYYDKDFNNEADTPDNFQSRRPNTSFCFLDIRSPGLGDTAMYLCATSRGQFYEQYFGPGTRLTVT.